This TCR beta chain was sequenced during a study of shared clonotypes between healthy human individuals. Germline V gives CDR1 GTSNPN, CDR2 SVGIG (reference sequence). The CDR3 extends over 11 amino acids. V lost 7 bases to trimming and J lost 5 bases, with 10 bases between them. Clones were sequenced by immunoSEQ multiplex PCR, and TCRdb holds only the in-frame ones, with some missing. There are over a million clones in the sample; 97% to 99% occur only once, and approximately 0.4% lies in the top ten. The sequence came from a man in his thirties or forties in good health. The specimen sequenced was naive CD4+ T cells sorted from blood. Subset in this sample: CD45RA+ positively selected. The chain couples TRBV30 to TRBJ2-3; weak D call: TRBD1 (5 bases). The CDR3 region has the DNA TGTGCCTCCCAGGGTGGAGATACGCAGTATTTT. Translation: CASQGGDTQYF.